This TCR beta chain was recovered during a study of blood T cell repertoires in COVID-19. Study at large: The cDNA or gDNA used as material had been derived from T cells, B-cell-depleted T cells, or PBMCs.

This CDR3 comprises 16 residues. Trimming at V came to 4 bases and at J to 4 bases, leaving 12 bases not matched to a gene. CDR1 is LGHDT, CDR2 YNNKEL, per germline (reference sequence). Per the original data handling: Estimates of nucleated cell counts were drawn from the amplification of reference gene primers. Sequencing was performed with immunoSEQ multiplex PCR; in TCRdb, only in-frame clones are kept and a portion is missing. The DNA gave D and trimming, while V, J and clone size come from that table. The data contain fewer than 250,000 clones, 84% of them singletons. This TCR derives from a man aged 30-40 years with active or convalescent COVID-19. The chain carries TRBV3-1 (or the pseudogene TRBV3-2) and TRBJ2-7; 8 bases agree with TRBD2. Sequencing used peripheral blood. Here the CDR3 DNA reads TGTGCCAGCAGCCCCGCCGCGGGAGGATGTGATTACGAGCAGTACTTC. Its translation is CASSPAAGGCDYEQYF.